One sample yielded the 21 T cell receptor beta chains listed below, sequenced in a study of T cell changes during pregnancy in multiple sclerosis. Sequencing used immunoSEQ multiplex PCR; TCRdb keeps in-frame clones, though not all of them. The table lists tens of thousands of clones, roughly 90% of them singletons. The source material was peripheral blood, sampled before pregnancy. Source of these receptors: a female donor with multiple sclerosis, enrolled in a pregnancy study.

The V call is TRBV4-1, the J call TRBJ1-1; unclear D gene. V lost 0 bases and J 4 bases, leaving 15 bases between the germline ends. Germline V gene sequence: CDR1 MGHRA, CDR2 YSYEKL. This CDR3 is built from 16 residues. This chain's CDR3 is CASSQDGGRLGTEAFF. For the CDR3, the DNA is TGCGCCAGCAGCCAAGATGGAGGGAGATTAGGCACTGAAGCTTTCTTT.

This clone was seen once. The chain couples TRBV2 to TRBJ2-2; 7 bases agree with TRBD2. Germline V gives CDR1 SNHLY, CDR2 FYNNEI. This CDR3 comprises 14 residues. DNA for the CDR3: TGTGCAAGGAGGAGTGGGACTACCACCGGGGAGCTGTTTTTT. It codes for CARRSGTTTGELFF. Complete variable domain (other parts from reference TRBV2 and TRBJ2-2): EPEVTQTPSHQVTQMGQEVILRCVPISNHLYFYWYRQILGQKVEFLVSFYNNEISEKSEIFDDQFSVERPDGSNFTLKIRSTKLEDSAMYFCARRSGTTTGELFFGEGSRLTVL.

This chain uses TRBV4-1 with TRBJ2-7; D possibly corresponds to TRBD1 (6 bases). V was pared by 1 base and J by 2 bases, with 12 bases between. CDR1 is MGHRA and CDR2 is YSYEKL in the germline V gene. This CDR3 has 15 amino acids. The CDR3 loop reads CASSQGQATPYEQYF. The CDR3 DNA reads as TGCGCCAGCAGCCAAGGACAGGCCACCCCCTACGAGCAGTACTTC.

CDR3 protein: CASSQGPPGHPGRKLFF. The CDR3 DNA sequence: TGCGCCAGCAGCCAAGGACCCCCGGGACATCCGGGCAGGAAACTGTTTTTT. This rearrangement joins TRBV4-1 to TRBJ1-4; a weak D match, TRBD1 (6 bases). V was trimmed by 1 base and J by 11 bases, leaving 23 bases between them. Germline CDR1 reads MGHRA; CDR2 reads YSYEKL. The CDR3 contains 17 residues.

The CDR3: CASTFPGAIYEQYF. The CDR3 bases are TGTGCCAGCACTTTTCCGGGAGCGATCTACGAGCAGTACTTC. The rearrangement links TRBV28 to TRBJ2-7; tentative D call: TRBD2 (6 bases). The germline gives CDR1 MDHEN, CDR2 SYDVKM. The CDR3 sequence is 14 residues long. V dropped 7 bases and J dropped 3 bases, with 16 bases sitting between them.

The chain links TRBV9 to TRBJ1-3; D is uncertain. CDR3 size: 15 residues. CDR1 is SGDLS and CDR2 is YYNGEE in the germline V gene. V gave up 0 bases and J gave up 4 bases, with 11 bases separating them. This chain's CDR3 is CASSVGGGWGNTIYF. CDR3 bases: TGTGCCAGCAGCGTAGGAGGAGGGTGGGGAAACACCATATATTTT.

This chain links TRBV30 with TRBJ1-1, with TRBD1 identical over 10 bases. CDR1 and CDR2 from the germline V gene are GTSNPN and SVGIG (reference sequence). This CDR3 is 14 amino acids long. V was clipped by 5 bases and J by 4 bases; unmatched bases: 7. This CDR3 reads CAWDRGRVPTEAFF. For the CDR3, the DNA is TGTGCCTGGGACAGGGGGCGCGTGCCCACTGAAGCTTTCTTT.

The chain links TRBV5-1 to TRBJ2-7; 8 bases are a match to TRBD1. Germline V gene data show CDR1 as SGHRS and CDR2 as YFSETQ. Unmatched junction bases numbered 12, after V lost 4 bases and J lost 6 bases. CDR3 length equals 15 residues. The CDR3 DNA sequence: TGCGCCAGCAGCCTCTTTGAGACAGGGGTACGCGAGCAGTACTTC. This codes for CASSLFETGVREQYF. Using reference TRBV5-1 and TRBJ2-7 for the parts outside the CDR3, the full variable domain is KAGVTQTPRYLIKTRGQQVTLSCSPISGHRSVSWYQQTPGQGLQFLFEYFSETQRNKGNFPGRFSGRQFSNSRSEMNVSTLELGDSALYLCASSLFETGVREQYFGPGTRLTVT.

The rearrangement joins TRBV5-1 to TRBJ2-1; 7 bases fit TRBD1. The length of the CDR3 is 15 residues. CDR1 and CDR2 from the germline V gene are SGHRS and YFSETQ. J was trimmed by 7 bases and V by 0 bases; bases with no gene match: 7. The CDR3 bases are TGCGCCAGCAGCTTGGTGGGGCAGGGGGTAAATGAGCAGTTCTTC. Protein: CASSLVGQGVNEQFF.

The J gene is TRBJ1-1, the V gene TRBV14; 7 bases align to TRBD1. The V gene's germline CDR1 is SGHDN and CDR2 FVKESK. V shed 4 bases, J shed 0 bases, and the junction held 8 bases outside the gene matches. The CDR3 extends over 16 amino acids. The CDR3 coding sequence is TGTGCCAGCAGCCCAGGGACAGCCTCCATGAACACTGAAGCTTTCTTT. It is translated as CASSPGTASMNTEAFF.

The chain employs TRBV2 and TRBJ2-7; no firm D call. Trimming left V 4 bases short and J 0 bases short, with 7 bases between. Per germline, CDR1 SNHLY and CDR2 FYNNEI. There are 13 residues in the CDR3. The CDR3 protein is CASSVTGSYEQYF. The CDR3 DNA follows: TGTGCCAGCAGTGTCACCGGCTCCTACGAGCAGTACTTC.

The rearrangement uses TRBV30 and TRBJ1-5, with TRBD1 matching 9 bases. CDR3 length equals 19 residues. CDR1 and CDR2 from the germline V gene are GTSNPN and SVGIG (reference sequence). With V trimmed by 0 bases and J by 2 bases, 14 bases remained unmatched. The CDR3 is CAWSVGGTGNSRRNQPQHF. Here the CDR3 DNA reads TGTGCCTGGAGTGTTGGGGGGACAGGGAATTCTAGGCGCAATCAGCCCCAGCATTTT. The variable domain in full, completed from reference TRBV30 and TRBJ1-5, reads SQTIHQWPATLVQPVGSPLSLECTVEGTSNPNLYWYRQAAGRGLQLLFYSVGIGQISSEVPQNLSASRPQDRQFILSSKKLLLSDSGFYLCAWSVGGTGNSRRNQPQHFGDGTRLSIL.

The rearrangement uses TRBV29-1 and TRBJ2-7, with D unclear. Germline values: CDR1 SQVTM, CDR2 ANQGSEA. The CDR3 extends over 12 amino acids. V lost 1 base and J 6 bases, leaving 10 bases between the germline ends. CDR3: CSVEVLSGEQYF. Here the CDR3 DNA reads TGCAGCGTTGAAGTCCTCTCGGGCGAGCAGTACTTC.

The rearrangement joins TRBV5-1 to TRBJ2-6, with a tentative D call TRBD1 (5 bases). Per germline, CDR1 SGHRS and CDR2 YFSETQ. Trimming stripped 4 bases from V and 2 bases from J, with 10 bases between. This CDR3 is built from 15 residues. CDR3 nucleotides: TGCGCCAGCAGCAAGACAGTAACTGGGGCCAACGTCCTGACTTTC. It codes for CASSKTVTGANVLTF. The variable domain in full, with the rest retrieved from reference TRBV5-1 and TRBJ2-6, is KAGVTQTPRYLIKTRGQQVTLSCSPISGHRSVSWYQQTPGQGLQFLFEYFSETQRNKGNFPGRFSGRQFSNSRSEMNVSTLELGDSALYLCASSKTVTGANVLTFGAGSRLTVL.

The chain links TRBV28 to TRBJ1-2, with D perhaps matching TRBD1 (5 bases). V was cut by 7 bases and J by 6 bases, with 9 bases left in between. The CDR3 has 11 amino acids. Germline CDR1 reads MDHEN; CDR2 reads SYDVKM. CDR3 nucleotide sequence: TGTGCCAGCATGAAGGGGAATGGCTACACCTTC. Translation gives CASMKGNGYTF.

J is TRBJ1-5 and V is TRBV18; TRBD1 matches 8 bases. The length of the CDR3 is 17 residues. Per the germline V gene, CDR1 is KGHSH and CDR2 is LQKENI. V gave up 5 bases and J gave up 1 base; unmatched junction bases: 10. Written as DNA, the CDR3 is TGTGCCAGCTCATCAGACAGGGGAAGAGGGAGCAATCAGCCCCAGCATTTT. Its translation is CASSSDRGRGSNQPQHF.

J is TRBJ2-7 and V is TRBV5-6, with TRBD1 matching 7 bases. CDR1 and CDR2 (germline): SGHDT, YYEEEE. V trimming: 4 bases; J trimming: 2 bases; junction bases outside the gene matches: 12. CDR3 length equals 16 residues. The CDR3 bases are TGTGCCAGCAGCCTCCGATGGAGGACAGGACCCTACGAGCAGTACTTC. Protein: CASSLRWRTGPYEQYF.

The chain carries TRBV4-1 and TRBJ2-7; unclear D gene. This CDR3 contains 12 residues. Trimming cost V 0 bases and J 5 bases, with 5 bases left between them. Germline loops: CDR1 MGHRA, CDR2 YSYEKL. The CDR3 loop is CASSQDADEQYF. CDR3 coding DNA: TGCGCCAGCAGCCAAGACGCGGACGAGCAGTACTTC.

The CDR3 coding sequence is TGTGCCAGCAGCTTAACAGCCGGGACAGGGACTGAAAAACTGTTTTTT. It codes for CASSLTAGTGTEKLFF. V and J are TRBV7-9 and TRBJ1-4, with 9 nucleotides matching TRBD1. V dropped 2 bases and J dropped 7; count of bases not matched to a gene: 8. Germline V gene lookup returns CDR1 SEHNR and CDR2 FQNEAQ (reference sequence). There are 16 residues in the CDR3.

V usage is TRBV4-2 and J usage is TRBJ2-2, with TRBD1 matching over 11 bases. The CDR3 loop spans 16 amino acids. CDR1 LGHNA and CDR2 YNFKEQ come from the germline V gene. The junction had 1 base not matched to a gene; V was cut back by 0 bases and J by 4 bases. The CDR3 coding sequence is TGTGCCAGCAGCCAAGATGGGACAGGGGGCACCGGGGAGCTGTTTTTT. It is translated as CASSQDGTGGTGELFF.

This clone was picked up a small number of times. The chain recombines TRBV6-5 with TRBJ2-3; 7 bases are shared with TRBD1. Germline CDR1 is MNHEY and CDR2 is SVGAGI. The CDR3 consists of 14 residues. After removal of 8 bases from V and 7 bases from J, the junction contained 12 bases not matched to a gene. CDR3: CASCATGKGNTQYF. Written as DNA, the CDR3 is TGTGCCAGCTGCGCGACAGGGAAAGGAAATACGCAGTATTTT.